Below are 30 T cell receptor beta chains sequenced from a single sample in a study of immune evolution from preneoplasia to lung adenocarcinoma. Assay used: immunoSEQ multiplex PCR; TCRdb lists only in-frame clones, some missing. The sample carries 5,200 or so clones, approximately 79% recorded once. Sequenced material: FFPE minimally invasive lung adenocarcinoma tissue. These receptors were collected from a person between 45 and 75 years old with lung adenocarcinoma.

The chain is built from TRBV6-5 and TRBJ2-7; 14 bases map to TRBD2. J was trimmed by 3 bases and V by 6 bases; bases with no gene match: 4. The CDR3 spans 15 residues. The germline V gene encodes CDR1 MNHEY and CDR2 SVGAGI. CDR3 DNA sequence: TGTGCCAGCAGCGCAGGGACTAGCGGGGGCTACGAGCAGTACTTC. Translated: CASSAGTSGGYEQYF.

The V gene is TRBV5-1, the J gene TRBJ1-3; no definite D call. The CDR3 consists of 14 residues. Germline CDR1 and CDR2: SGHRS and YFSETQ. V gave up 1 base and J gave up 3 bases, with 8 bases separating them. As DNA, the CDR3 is TGCGCCAGCAGCTTGTCAGCTATTGGAAACACCATATATTTT. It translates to CASSLSAIGNTIYF.

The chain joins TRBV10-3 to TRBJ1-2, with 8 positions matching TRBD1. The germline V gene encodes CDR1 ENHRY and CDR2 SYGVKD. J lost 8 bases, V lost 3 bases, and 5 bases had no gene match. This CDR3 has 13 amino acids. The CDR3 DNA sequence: TGTGCCATCAGTGATCAGGGGGCTAGAGGCTACACCTTC. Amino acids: CAISDQGARGYTF.

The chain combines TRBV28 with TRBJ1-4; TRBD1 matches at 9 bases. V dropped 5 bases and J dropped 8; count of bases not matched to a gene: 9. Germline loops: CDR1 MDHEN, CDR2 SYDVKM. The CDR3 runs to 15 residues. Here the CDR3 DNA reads TGTGCCAGCAGTATAACAGGGGGCTTGCGGGAAAAACTGTTTTTT. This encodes CASSITGGLREKLFF.

The CDR3 here is CASTPTSGSVPGELFF. The DNA for the CDR3 is TGTGCCAGCACCCCTACTAGCGGGAGTGTGCCCGGGGAGCTGTTTTTT. This sequence joins TRBV28 and TRBJ2-2; 11 bases map to TRBD2. This CDR3 has 16 amino acids. The germline V gene has CDR1 MDHEN and CDR2 SYDVKM. J lost 6 bases, V lost 7 bases, and 10 bases had no gene match.

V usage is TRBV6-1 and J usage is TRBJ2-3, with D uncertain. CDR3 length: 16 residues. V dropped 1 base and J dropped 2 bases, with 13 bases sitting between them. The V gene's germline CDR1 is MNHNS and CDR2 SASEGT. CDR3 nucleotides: TGTGCCAGCAGTGAAGATGCGCGGAGAAACACAGATACGCAGTATTTT. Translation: CASSEDARRNTDTQYF.

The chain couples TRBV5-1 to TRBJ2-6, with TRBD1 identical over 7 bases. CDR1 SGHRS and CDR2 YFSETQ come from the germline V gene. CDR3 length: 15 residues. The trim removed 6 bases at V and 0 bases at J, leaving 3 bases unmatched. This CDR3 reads CASMDRSSGANVLTF. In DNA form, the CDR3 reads TGCGCCAGCATGGACAGGTCCTCTGGGGCCAACGTCCTGACTTTC.

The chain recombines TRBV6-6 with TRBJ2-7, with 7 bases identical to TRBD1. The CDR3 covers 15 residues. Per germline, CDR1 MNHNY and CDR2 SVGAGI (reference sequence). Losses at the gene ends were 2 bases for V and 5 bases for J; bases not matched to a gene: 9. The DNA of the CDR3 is TGTGCCAGCAGTTACGGGGAGACAGGGAAGGACGAGCAGTACTTC. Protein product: CASSYGETGKDEQYF.

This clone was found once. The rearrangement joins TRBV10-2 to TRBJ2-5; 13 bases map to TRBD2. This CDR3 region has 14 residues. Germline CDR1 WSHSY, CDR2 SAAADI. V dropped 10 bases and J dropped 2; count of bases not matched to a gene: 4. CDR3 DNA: TGCGCCACCGCACTAGCGGGGGGGCAAGAGACCCAGTACTTC. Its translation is CATALAGGQETQYF.

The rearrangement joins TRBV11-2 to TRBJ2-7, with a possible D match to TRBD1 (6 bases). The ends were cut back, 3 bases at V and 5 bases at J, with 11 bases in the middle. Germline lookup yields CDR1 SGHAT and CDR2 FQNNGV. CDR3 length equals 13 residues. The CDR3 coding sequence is TGTGCCAGCAGCTTGATTGGACAGAACGAGCAGTACTTC. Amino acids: CASSLIGQNEQYF. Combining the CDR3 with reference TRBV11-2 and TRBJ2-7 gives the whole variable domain EAGVAQSPRYKIIEKRQSVAFWCNPISGHATLYWYQQILGQGPKLLIQFQNNGVVDDSQLPKDRFSAERLKGVDSTLKIQPAKLEDSAVYLCASSLIGQNEQYFGPGTRLTVT.

CDR3 nucleotides: TGTGCCAGCAGCAAAAAGGGAAACGAGCAGTACTTC. Translated, it gives CASSKKGNEQYF. The chain recombines TRBV21-1 with TRBJ2-7. TRBV21-1 counts as a pseudogene. The CDR3 is 12 amino acids.

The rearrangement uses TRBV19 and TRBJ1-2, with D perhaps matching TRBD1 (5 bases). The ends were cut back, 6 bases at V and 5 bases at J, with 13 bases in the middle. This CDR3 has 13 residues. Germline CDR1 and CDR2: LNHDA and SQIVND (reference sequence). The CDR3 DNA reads TGTGCCAGTAGAAGGGACCCCGCTTATGGCTACACCTTC. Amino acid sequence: CASRRDPAYGYTF.

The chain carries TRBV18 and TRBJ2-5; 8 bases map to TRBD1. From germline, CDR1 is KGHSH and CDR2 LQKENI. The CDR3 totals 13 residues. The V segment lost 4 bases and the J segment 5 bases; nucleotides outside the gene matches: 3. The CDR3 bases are TGTGCCAGCTCACGGACAGGGCCGGAGACCCAGTACTTC. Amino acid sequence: CASSRTGPETQYF.

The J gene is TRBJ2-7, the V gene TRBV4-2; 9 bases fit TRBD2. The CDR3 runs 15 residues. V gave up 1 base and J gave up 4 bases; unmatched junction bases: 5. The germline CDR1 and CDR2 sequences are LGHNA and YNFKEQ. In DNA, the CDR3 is TGTGCCAGCAGCCAAGTCGGGCGGGAGGGATACGAGCAGTACTTC. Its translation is CASSQVGREGYEQYF.

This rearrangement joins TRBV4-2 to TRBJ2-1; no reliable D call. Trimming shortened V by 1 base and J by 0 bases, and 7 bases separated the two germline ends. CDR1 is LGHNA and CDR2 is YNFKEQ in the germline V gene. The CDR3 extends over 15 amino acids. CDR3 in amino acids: CASSQADSSYNEQFF. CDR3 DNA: TGTGCCAGCAGCCAAGCGGATAGCTCCTACAATGAGCAGTTCTTC.

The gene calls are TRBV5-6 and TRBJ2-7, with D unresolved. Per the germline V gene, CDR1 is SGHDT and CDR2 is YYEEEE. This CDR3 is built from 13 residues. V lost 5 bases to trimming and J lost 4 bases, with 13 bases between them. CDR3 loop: CASRRNGAYEQYF. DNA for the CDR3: TGTGCCAGCAGGCGCAACGGAGCTTACGAGCAGTACTTC.

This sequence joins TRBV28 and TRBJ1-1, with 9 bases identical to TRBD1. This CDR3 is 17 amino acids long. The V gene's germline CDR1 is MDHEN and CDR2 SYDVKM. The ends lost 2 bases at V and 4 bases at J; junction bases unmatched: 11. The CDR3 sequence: CASSLETGGNSGTEAFF. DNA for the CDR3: TGTGCCAGCAGTTTAGAGACAGGGGGTAATTCTGGCACTGAAGCTTTCTTT. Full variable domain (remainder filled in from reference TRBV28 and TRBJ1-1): DVKVTQSSRYLVKRTGEKVFLECVQDMDHENMFWYRQDPGLGLRLIYFSYDVKMKEKGDIPEGYSVSREKKERFSLILESASTNQTSMYLCASSLETGGNSGTEAFFGQGTRLTVV.

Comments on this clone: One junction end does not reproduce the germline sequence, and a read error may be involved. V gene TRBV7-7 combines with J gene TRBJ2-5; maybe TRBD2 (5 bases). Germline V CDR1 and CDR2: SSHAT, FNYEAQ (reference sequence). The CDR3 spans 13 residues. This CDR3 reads CASSQTNQETQYF. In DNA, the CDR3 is TGTGCTAGCAGTCAGACTAATCAGGAGACCCAGTACTTC.

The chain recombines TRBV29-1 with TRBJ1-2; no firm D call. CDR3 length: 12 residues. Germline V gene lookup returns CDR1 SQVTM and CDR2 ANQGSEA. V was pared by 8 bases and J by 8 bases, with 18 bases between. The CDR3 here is CSYRPGPGGYTF. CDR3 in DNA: TGCAGCTACCGACCGGGTCCTGGAGGCTACACCTTC.

The CDR3 nucleotides are TGTGCCAGCAGCCCAGGACTGGGCTTGGCCAAAAACATTCAGTACTTC. Translation: CASSPGLGLAKNIQYF. V usage is TRBV5-4 and J usage is TRBJ2-4; perhaps TRBD2 as D (5 bases). Trimming took 4 bases from V and 1 from J, leaving 15 bases between them. Per the germline V gene, CDR1 is SGHNT and CDR2 is YYREEE (reference sequence). The CDR3 has 16 amino acids. The variable domain in full, with the rest retrieved from reference TRBV5-4 and TRBJ2-4, is ETGVTQSPTHLIKTRGQQVTLRCSSQSGHNTVSWYQQALGQGPQFIFQYYREEENGRGNFPPRFSGLQFPNYSSELNVNALELDDSALYLCASSPGLGLAKNIQYFGAGTRLSVL.

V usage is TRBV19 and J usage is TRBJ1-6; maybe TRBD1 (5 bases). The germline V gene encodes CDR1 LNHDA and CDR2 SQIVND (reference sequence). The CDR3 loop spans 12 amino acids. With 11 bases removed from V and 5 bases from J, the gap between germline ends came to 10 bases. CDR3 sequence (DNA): TGTGCCCGAGGGGACCATAATTCACCCCTCCACTTT. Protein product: CARGDHNSPLHF.

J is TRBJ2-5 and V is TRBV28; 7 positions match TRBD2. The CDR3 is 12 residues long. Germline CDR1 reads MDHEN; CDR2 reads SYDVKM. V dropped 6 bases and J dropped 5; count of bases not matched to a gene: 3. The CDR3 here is CASSGLVETQYF. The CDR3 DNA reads TGTGCCAGCAGCGGACTAGTGGAGACCCAGTACTTC.

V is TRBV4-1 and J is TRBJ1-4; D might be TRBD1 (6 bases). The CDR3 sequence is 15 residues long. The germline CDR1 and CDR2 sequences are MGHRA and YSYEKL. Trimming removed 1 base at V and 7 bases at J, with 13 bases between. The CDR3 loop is CASSQVGAGAEKLFF. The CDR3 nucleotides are TGCGCCAGCAGCCAAGTAGGGGCAGGGGCTGAAAAACTGTTTTTT.

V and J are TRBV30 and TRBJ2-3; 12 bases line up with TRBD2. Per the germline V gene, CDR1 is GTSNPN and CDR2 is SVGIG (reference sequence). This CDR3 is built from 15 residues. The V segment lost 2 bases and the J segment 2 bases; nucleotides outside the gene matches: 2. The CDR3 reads CAWSPSGGATDTQYF. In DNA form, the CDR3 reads TGTGCCTGGAGTCCTAGCGGGGGGGCCACAGATACGCAGTATTTT.

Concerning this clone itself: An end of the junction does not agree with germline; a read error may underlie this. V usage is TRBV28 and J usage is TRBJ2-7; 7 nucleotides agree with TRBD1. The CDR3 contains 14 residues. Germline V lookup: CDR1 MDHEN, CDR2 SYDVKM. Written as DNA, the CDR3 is TGTGCCAGCAGTCAGGGGACAGCAATCTACGAGCAGTACTTT. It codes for CASSQGTAIYEQYF.

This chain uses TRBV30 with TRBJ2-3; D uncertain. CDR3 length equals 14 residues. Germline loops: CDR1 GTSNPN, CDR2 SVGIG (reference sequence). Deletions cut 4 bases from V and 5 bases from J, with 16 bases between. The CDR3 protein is CAWKRQALLDTQYF. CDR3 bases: TGTGCCTGGAAGCGTCAGGCCTTATTAGATACGCAGTATTTT.

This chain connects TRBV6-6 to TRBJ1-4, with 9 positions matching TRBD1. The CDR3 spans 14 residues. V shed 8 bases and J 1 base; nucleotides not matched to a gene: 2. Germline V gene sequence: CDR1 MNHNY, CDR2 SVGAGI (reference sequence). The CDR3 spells CASGTGRTNEKLFF. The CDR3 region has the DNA TGTGCCAGCGGGACAGGGAGAACTAATGAAAAACTGTTTTTT.

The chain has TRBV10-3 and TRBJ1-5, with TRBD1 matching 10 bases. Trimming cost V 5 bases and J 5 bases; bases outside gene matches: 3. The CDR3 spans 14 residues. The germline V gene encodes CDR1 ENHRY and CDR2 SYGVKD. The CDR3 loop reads CAISPGTGDQPQHF. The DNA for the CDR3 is TGTGCCATCAGTCCCGGGACAGGGGATCAGCCCCAGCATTTT.

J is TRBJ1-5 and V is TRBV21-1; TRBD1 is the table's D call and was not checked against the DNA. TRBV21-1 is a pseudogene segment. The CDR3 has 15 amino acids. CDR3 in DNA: TGTGCCAGCACCCGGACAGGTGATAGCAATCAGCCCCAGCATTTT. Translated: CASTRTGDSNQPQHF.

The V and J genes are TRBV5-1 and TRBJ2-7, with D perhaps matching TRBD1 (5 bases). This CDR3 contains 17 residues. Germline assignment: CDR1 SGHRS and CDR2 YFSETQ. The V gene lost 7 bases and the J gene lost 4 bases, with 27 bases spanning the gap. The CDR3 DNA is TGCGCCAGCGAAACAGGAGTAGTTTCTGGTGGGTCGTACGAGCAGTACTTC. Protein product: CASETGVVSGGSYEQYF.